This T cell receptor (beta chain) was retrieved from a study of shared clonotypes between healthy human individuals. Overall study context: Per donor, CD8 memory used one plate, CD8 naive used two, CD4 memory used three and CD4 naive used three.

Only CD45RO-negative cells positively selected for CCR7 counted as naive CD8 cells, so terminally differentiated effector memory CD45RA+ cells were excluded. Each of the donors was a healthy adult who was HIV-negative and had not had a recent acute infection or vaccination. A note on this clone: The antigen is not known.

The CDR3 loop spans 13 amino acids. Per the germline V gene, CDR1 is MNHEY and CDR2 is SMNVEV (reference sequence). Trimming shortened V by 7 bases and J by 2 bases, and 12 bases separated the two germline ends. Findings of the study overall: Generation probabilities were higher for clonotypes shared across all four sorted-subset donors than for unshared ones. Clonotype sharing across donors was expected to vary with sequencing depth.

Profiled with immunoSEQ multiplex PCR; TCRdb holds only in-frame clones, not every one. The sample yields about 2.1 million clones, 85% to 95% seen once. The J gene is TRBJ2-7, the V gene TRBV27, with D hard to call. This clonotype was obtained from a man aged 18 to 29 in good health. Some clones in this sample may be carry-over from other donors' samples. The specimen was naive CD8+ T cells from PBMCs. The CDR3 sequence is CASIHSDTYEQYF. The CDR3 region has the DNA TGTGCCAGCATCCATTCCGACACCTACGAGCAGTACTTC.